The 26 T cell receptor beta chains below all came from one sample that was sequenced in a study of blood T cells in healthy people across ages. A second roughly 6 to 12 cycle PCR used barcoded and J-beta primers. TCRdb recomputed calls from the 5' RACE reads with MiXCR, one row per CDR3 protein. The repertoire holds 1.5 million to 2 million distinct CDR3 sequences, with 34% as singletons. The sample consisted of blood. The receptor source for this set is a woman in her 30s in good health.

This clonotype was counted only a few times. J is TRBJ2-1 and V is TRBV7-9, with D possibly TRBD1 on 5 matching bases. V lost 1 base, J lost 8 bases, and 15 bases lay in between. Per germline, CDR1 SEHNR and CDR2 FQNEAQ (reference sequence). This CDR3 region has 15 residues. The CDR3 nucleotides are TGTGCCAGCAGCTTAGACGGTAGACAGTTCCATGAGCAGTTCTTC. Amino acids: CASSLDGRQFHEQFF.

The chain joins TRBV6-2 or TRBV6-3 to TRBJ2-7; a weak D match, TRBD2 (5 bases). The V gene lost 5 bases and the J gene lost 5 bases, with 13 bases spanning the gap. The germline V gene has CDR1 MNHEY and CDR2 SVGEGT. CDR3 length: 13 residues. CDR3: CASSPPRDDEQYF. DNA of the CDR3: TGTGCCAGCAGTCCCCCGAGGGATGACGAGCAGTACTTC.

The V call is TRBV11-2, the J call TRBJ1-2, with no clear D. Germline CDR1 and CDR2: SGHAT and FQNNGV. The CDR3 runs to 14 residues. Trimming stripped 5 bases from V and 8 bases from J, with 18 bases between. DNA for the CDR3: TGTGCCAGCAGCCCCCCTTCGCCCCTCTGGGGCTACACCTTC. Protein: CASSPPSPLWGYTF.

The V gene is TRBV10-3, the J gene TRBJ2-1; 10 bases are a match to TRBD2. This CDR3 has 16 amino acids. From germline, CDR1 is ENHRY and CDR2 SYGVKD. V shed 2 bases, J shed 9 bases, and the junction held 10 bases outside the gene matches. As DNA, the CDR3 is TGTGCCATCAGTGAGGCTAGCGGGAGCCCACCCAGTGAGCAGTTCTTC. Residues: CAISEASGSPPSEQFF.

This clonotype was seen a handful of times. The V gene is TRBV20-1, the J gene TRBJ2-5; D is unresolved. Trimming removed 3 bases from V and 2 bases from J, with 10 bases in between. Per the germline V gene, CDR1 is DFQATT and CDR2 is SNEGSKA (reference sequence). The CDR3 extends over 13 amino acids. For the CDR3, the DNA is TGCAGTGCTAGCAGACACCTACAAGAGACCCAGTACTTC. Translation: CSASRHLQETQYF.

The rearrangement joins TRBV7-8 to TRBJ1-2; 7 bases map to TRBD1. J gave up 1 base and V 0 bases, and 2 bases lay outside the gene matches. The germline CDR1 and CDR2 sequences are SGHVS and FQNEAQ. The CDR3 has 15 amino acids. The CDR3 DNA sequence: TGTGCCAGCAGCTTAGCCGGGACAGATAACTATGGCTACACCTTC. Amino acids: CASSLAGTDNYGYTF.

The chain combines TRBV15 with TRBJ2-5; no clear D gene. CDR3 length equals 15 residues. Looked up from germline, CDR1 is LNHNV and CDR2 is YYDKDF (reference sequence). The germline V and J ends were trimmed by 0 bases and 2 bases, with 10 bases remaining between them. CDR3 amino acids: CATSRDPARQETQYF. The CDR3 DNA reads TGTGCCACCAGCAGAGATCCGGCCAGACAAGAGACCCAGTACTTC.

This clonotype was seen a handful of times. The rearrangement links TRBV27 to TRBJ2-7; 8 bases align to TRBD2. This CDR3 spans 16 amino acids. Germline-derived CDR1 and CDR2 are MNHEY and SMNVEV (reference sequence). The V and J ends lost 2 bases and 1 base, in that order; junction bases with no gene match: 7. The CDR3 protein is CASSLESSGPSYEQYF. CDR3 DNA sequence: TGTGCCAGCAGTTTAGAATCTAGCGGGCCATCCTACGAGCAGTACTTC.

The V and J genes are TRBV27 and TRBJ2-3; 8 bases are a match to TRBD2. The trim removed 8 bases at V and 2 bases at J, leaving 9 bases unmatched. The germline CDR1 and CDR2 sequences are MNHEY and SMNVEV (reference sequence). The CDR3 length is 15 residues. The CDR3 protein is CASCLSGMVTDTQYF. As DNA, the CDR3 is TGTGCCAGCTGTCTTAGCGGGATGGTCACAGATACGCAGTATTTT.

This chain joins TRBV5-1 and TRBJ2-2, with D maybe TRBD1 (6 bases). CDR1 is SGHRS and CDR2 is YFSETQ in the germline V gene. V lost 2 bases to trimming and J lost 7 bases, with 15 bases between them. This CDR3 spans 15 amino acids. The CDR3 nucleotides are TGCGCCAGCAGCTTACCGGGACATGGTGGCGGGGAGCTGTTTTTT. It is translated as CASSLPGHGGGELFF.

This clonotype came up many times. V is TRBV9 and J is TRBJ2-5, with unresolved D. The V end lost 0 bases, the J end lost 4 bases, and 13 bases lay between the germline ends. CDR1 is SGDLS and CDR2 is YYNGEE in the germline V gene. The CDR3 sequence is 15 residues long. The CDR3 region has the DNA TGTGCCAGCAGCGTAGCCCCACGACTCGGAGAGACCCAGTACTTC. This translates into CASSVAPRLGETQYF.

This clonotype has only a few counts. This chain connects TRBV4-1 to TRBJ2-5; perhaps D is TRBD1 or TRBD2 (6 bases each). The ends were cut back, 1 base at V and 2 bases at J, with 14 bases in the middle. The CDR3 is made up of 16 amino acids. From germline, CDR1 is MGHRA and CDR2 YSYEKL. The CDR3 sequence: CASSQGTKGTQETQYF. In DNA, the CDR3 is TGCGCCAGCAGCCAAGGGACTAAAGGGACACAAGAGACCCAGTACTTC.

A single count supports this clonotype. The DNA for the CDR3 is TGTGCCAGCAGTTTCGGCCGGGCGAGGGGGGAGGCCCAGTACTTC. Translated, it gives CASSFGRARGEAQYF. The chain carries TRBV27 and TRBJ2-7; perhaps D is TRBD1 or TRBD2 (6 bases each). There are 15 residues in the CDR3. V gave up 3 bases and J gave up 10 bases, with 22 bases separating them. Germline loops: CDR1 MNHEY, CDR2 SMNVEV (reference sequence).

The chain has TRBV5-1 and TRBJ2-5, with D uncertain. V was cut by 0 bases and J by 1 base, with 10 bases left in between. Looked up from germline, CDR1 is SGHRS and CDR2 is YFSETQ. The CDR3 covers 15 residues. DNA for the CDR3: TGCGCCAGCAGCTTGGCCGGTATCCTCCAAGAGACCCAGTACTTC. Its protein product is CASSLAGILQETQYF.

V is TRBV27 and J is TRBJ2-6, with 10 positions matching TRBD2. Germline trimming cut 1 base from V and 3 bases from J; bases unmatched to any gene: 6. The CDR3 length is 18 residues. Germline lookup yields CDR1 MNHEY and CDR2 SMNVEV (reference sequence). In DNA form, the CDR3 reads TGTGCCAGCAGTTTATTCAGCGGGAGGGCCCGTGGGGCCAACGTCCTGACTTTC. It is translated as CASSLFSGRARGANVLTF.

Comments on this clonotype: With a much larger clone just one base away, this may be a read error. This chain links TRBV29-1 with TRBJ2-3, with D possibly matching TRBD1 (5 bases). This CDR3 comprises 12 residues. Germline CDR1 reads SQVTM; CDR2 reads ANQGSEA. CDR3 sequence (DNA): TGCAGCGTTGACCCAGGGCAAGATACGCAGGATTTT. Translating gives CSVDPGQDTQDF.

V usage is TRBV21-1 and J usage is TRBJ1-1. TRBV21-1 is termed a pseudogene. The CDR3 runs to 14 residues. CDR3 loop: CASSKVAVYTEAFF. The CDR3 nucleotides are TGTGCCAGCAGCAAAGTCGCGGTGTACACTGAAGCTTTCTTT.

This clonotype was seen just once. At one end, the junction sequence differs from germline, possibly due to a read error. The V gene is TRBV10-3, the J gene TRBJ2-5; 9 bases are shared with TRBD2. The germline gives CDR1 ENHRY, CDR2 SYGVKD. This CDR3 is 15 amino acids long. In DNA, the CDR3 is TGTGCCAGCAGTCGAGGCGGGGGGGCCCAAGAGACCCAGTACTTC. Its translation: CASSRGGGAQETQYF.

In this sample, this clonotype turned up a few times. The gene calls are TRBV20-1 and TRBJ2-5; 7 nucleotides agree with TRBD2. V dropped 8 bases and J dropped 2; count of bases not matched to a gene: 8. The CDR3 length is 13 residues. The germline gives CDR1 DFQATT, CDR2 SNEGSKA (reference sequence). This CDR3 is CSISQRGQETQYF. In DNA form, the CDR3 reads TGCAGTATAAGCCAGCGGGGACAAGAGACCCAGTACTTC.

The table lists this clonotype with many counts. The V gene is TRBV5-1, the J gene TRBJ2-7; 7 bases fit TRBD1. J was trimmed by 2 bases and V by 4 bases; bases with no gene match: 12. This CDR3 region has 16 residues. CDR1 is SGHRS, CDR2 YFSETQ, per germline. The CDR3 reads CASSQTGDRAPYEQYF. The CDR3 coding sequence is TGCGCCAGCAGCCAGACCGGGGACAGAGCCCCCTACGAGCAGTACTTC.

The rearrangement links TRBV10-3 to TRBJ1-3; TRBD1 agrees at 9 bases. J gave up 2 bases and V 7 bases, and 6 bases lay outside the gene matches. CDR1 is ENHRY, CDR2 SYGVKD, per germline. This CDR3 region has 15 residues. CDR3 in DNA: TGTGCCATCATCCCGGGACAGGGTGCTGGAAACACCATATATTTT. It translates to CAIIPGQGAGNTIYF.

The rearrangement joins TRBV29-1 to TRBJ2-5; D might be TRBD1 (7 bases). This CDR3 contains 18 residues. Per germline, CDR1 SQVTM and CDR2 ANQGSEA. Between the trimmed V and J ends, which lost 5 bases and 4 bases, there was a span of 29 bases. CDR3 coding DNA: TGCAGCGTTCGAGGGGAGGCGAGGGGGCCGGGCTACTCAGAGACCCAGTACTTC. Amino acids: CSVRGEARGPGYSETQYF.

This clonotype has more than one count but fewer than ten. V and J are TRBV3-1 and TRBJ1-1; D remains unclear. The CDR3 is made up of 16 amino acids. Between the trimmed V and J ends, which lost 2 bases and 3 bases, there was a span of 16 bases. Per the germline V gene, CDR1 is LGHDT and CDR2 is YNNKEL (reference sequence). The DNA of the CDR3 is TGTGCCAGCAGCCAAAGCCCCTGGGGTGGAGACACTGAAGCTTTCTTT. Its translation: CASSQSPWGGDTEAFF. The full variable domain, in which reference TRBV3-1 and TRBJ1-1 provide the parts outside the CDR3, is DTAVSQTPKYLVTQMGNDKSIKCEQNLGHDTMYWYKQDSKKFLKIMFSYNNKELIINETVPNRFSPKSPDKAHLNLHINSLELGDSAVYFCASSQSPWGGDTEAFFGQGTRLTVV.

The chain has TRBV12-3 or TRBV12-4 and TRBJ2-5; TRBD2 agrees at 12 bases. The CDR3 runs to 15 residues. After removal of 3 bases from V and 5 bases from J, the junction contained 4 bases not matched to a gene. The DNA of the CDR3 is TGTGCCAGCAGTTTTCGACTAGCGGGGGCCGAGACCCAGTACTTC. It yields the protein CASSFRLAGAETQYF.

This clonotype was seen a few times. The chain has TRBV6-1 and TRBJ1-1; possibly TRBD1 for D (6 bases). V was clipped by 7 bases and J by 0 bases, with 12 bases between them. The CDR3 has 14 amino acids. Germline CDR1 MNHNS, CDR2 SASEGT. The CDR3 DNA is TGTGCCAGCACACCGGGGGCTGTGAACACTGAAGCTTTCTTT. It translates to CASTPGAVNTEAFF.

This clonotype has at least ten counts. The CDR3 DNA follows: TGCAGCGTCTCTCGACAGGGGAGCTCCTACGAGCAGTACTTC. Amino acids: CSVSRQGSSYEQYF. This rearrangement joins TRBV29-1 to TRBJ2-7; 8 nucleotides align to TRBD1. CDR3 length equals 14 residues. In germline, CDR1 is SQVTM, CDR2 ANQGSEA. V lost 6 bases and J lost 0; bases outside the gene matches: 7.